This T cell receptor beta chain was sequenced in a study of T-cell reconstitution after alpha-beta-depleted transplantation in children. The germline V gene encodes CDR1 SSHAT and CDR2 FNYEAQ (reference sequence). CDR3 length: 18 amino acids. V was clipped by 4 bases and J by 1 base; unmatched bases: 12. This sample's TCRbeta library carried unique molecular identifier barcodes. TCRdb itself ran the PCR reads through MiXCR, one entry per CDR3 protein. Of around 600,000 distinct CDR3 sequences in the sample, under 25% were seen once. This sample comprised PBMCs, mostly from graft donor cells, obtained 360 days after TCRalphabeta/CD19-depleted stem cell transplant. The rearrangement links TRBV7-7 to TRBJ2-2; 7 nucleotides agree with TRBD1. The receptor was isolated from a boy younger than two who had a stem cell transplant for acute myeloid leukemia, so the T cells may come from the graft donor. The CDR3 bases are TGTGCCAGCAGCTCAAACCCGACAGGGCTCCGGAACACCGGGGAGCTGTTTTTT. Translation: CASSSNPTGLRNTGELFF.